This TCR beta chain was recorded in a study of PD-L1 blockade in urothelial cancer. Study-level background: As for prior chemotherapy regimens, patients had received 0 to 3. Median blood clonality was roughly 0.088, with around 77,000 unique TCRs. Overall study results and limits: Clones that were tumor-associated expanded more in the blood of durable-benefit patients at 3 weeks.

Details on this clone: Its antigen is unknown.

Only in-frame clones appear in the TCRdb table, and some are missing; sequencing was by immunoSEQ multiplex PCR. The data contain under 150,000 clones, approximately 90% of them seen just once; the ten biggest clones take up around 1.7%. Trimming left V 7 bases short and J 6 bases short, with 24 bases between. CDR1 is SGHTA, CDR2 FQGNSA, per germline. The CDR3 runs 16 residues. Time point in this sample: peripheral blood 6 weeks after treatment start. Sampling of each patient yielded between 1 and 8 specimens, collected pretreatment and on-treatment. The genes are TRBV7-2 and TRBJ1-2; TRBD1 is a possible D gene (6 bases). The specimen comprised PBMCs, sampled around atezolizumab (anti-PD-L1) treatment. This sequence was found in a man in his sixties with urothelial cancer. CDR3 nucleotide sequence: TGTGCCAGCACCCAGGGGTTGCGAAACCTAGAGGATGGCTACACCTTC. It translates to CASTQGLRNLEDGYTF.